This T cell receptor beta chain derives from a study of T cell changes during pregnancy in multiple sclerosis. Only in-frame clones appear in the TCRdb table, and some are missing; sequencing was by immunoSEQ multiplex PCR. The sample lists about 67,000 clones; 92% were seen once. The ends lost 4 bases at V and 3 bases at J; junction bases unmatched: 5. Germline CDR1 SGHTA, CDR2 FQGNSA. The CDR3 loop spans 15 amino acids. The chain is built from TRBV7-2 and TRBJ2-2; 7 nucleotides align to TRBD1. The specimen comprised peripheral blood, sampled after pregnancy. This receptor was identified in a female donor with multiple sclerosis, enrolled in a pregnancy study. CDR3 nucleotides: TGTGCCAGCAGCTCCACAGGGGTGGACACCGGGGAGCTGTTTTTT. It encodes CASSSTGVDTGELFF.